This T cell receptor beta chain appears in the sequencing data of a study of cytomegalovirus exposure and HLA in healthy donors. As for the study in general: There were 117 million unique TCR beta sequences, drawn from 150 million to 200 million T cells, in an earlier analysis.

This clone was seen only once. This CDR3 region has 14 residues. V lost 3 bases, J lost 7 bases, and 4 bases stayed unmatched. Germline V gene lookup returns CDR1 SGDLS and CDR2 YYNGEE. Primers included in the PCR were 60 Vbeta and 13 Jbeta primers. In the authors' methods: In a later analysis, of approximately 81 million unique beta chains, roughly 9.9 million appeared in at least two donors. Data came from immunoSEQ multiplex PCR; TCRdb stores just in-frame clones and leaves some out. V and J calls and clone size follow that table, whereas D and trimming were derived from the DNA. This table holds fewer than 200,000 clones, about 85% found once.

This TCR was recovered from a woman aged 50 to 60 in good health and CMV-seropositive. The genes are TRBV9 and TRBJ2-7, with 13 nucleotides matching TRBD2. The sequenced material came from PBMCs. The CDR3 region has the DNA TGTGCCAGCAGCGAAACTAGCGGGAGGGGAGAGCAGTACTTC. Translating it yields CASSETSGRGEQYF.